The 8 T cell receptor beta chains presented below share a single source sample, sequenced in a study of patients and donors after allogeneic stem cell transplantation. TCRdb re-called the RT-PCR reads through MiXCR, storing one row per CDR3 protein. The data contain tens of thousands of distinct CDR3 sequences, about 48% of them singletons. The sequencing input was blood, either unsorted or a sorted T cell fraction (not recorded which). Every receptor here comes from a human donor who was either an allogeneic HSCT recipient or a stem cell or donor lymphocyte infusion donor (not recorded which). It is not recorded whose cells these are; they may come from a transplant donor.

This chain connects TRBV12-3 or TRBV12-4 to TRBJ2-7; 9 nucleotides line up with TRBD1. J gave up 3 bases and V 3 bases, and 3 bases lay outside the gene matches. This CDR3 is 14 amino acids long. The CDR3 DNA reads TGTGCCAGCAGTTTGCGGGACAGGGTCTACGAGCAGTACTTC. Protein: CASSLRDRVYEQYF.

This chain joins TRBV21-1 and TRBJ1-2. TRBV21-1 corresponds to a pseudogene. CDR3 length: 15 amino acids. For the CDR3, the DNA is TGTGCCAGCAGCATACTACCGCGGTCTAAAGGGGGCTACACCTTC. Encoded protein: CASSILPRSKGGYTF.

This clonotype showed up just a few times. The chain uses TRBV12-3 or TRBV12-4 and TRBJ1-2, with no clear D. V lost 6 bases and J lost 8, with 13 bases in between. This CDR3 region has 12 residues. Written as DNA, the CDR3 is TGTGCCAGCAGCCCTAATGTGCAGGGCTACACCTTC. It codes for CASSPNVQGYTF.

The J gene is TRBJ2-1, the V gene TRBV24-1; D remains unclear. Germline assignment: CDR1 KGHDR and CDR2 SFDVKD. The CDR3 runs to 12 residues. V dropped 5 bases and J dropped 4 bases, with 5 bases sitting between them. DNA for the CDR3: TGTGCCACCAGTGGAATTTACAATGAGCAGTTCTTC. Translation: CATSGIYNEQFF.

This rearrangement joins TRBV6-1 to TRBJ1-2; a weak D match, TRBD1 (5 bases). Germline-derived CDR1 and CDR2 are MNHNS and SASEGT. The germline V and J ends were trimmed by 2 bases and 2 bases, with 18 bases remaining between them. CDR3 length: 17 amino acids. CDR3: CASSERGRATGNYGYTF. The CDR3 DNA sequence: TGTGCCAGCAGTGAAAGGGGTCGGGCAACGGGAAACTATGGCTACACCTTC.

The chain uses TRBV11-2 and TRBJ2-4; 8 bases agree with TRBD1. V was clipped by 1 base and J by 6 bases; unmatched bases: 5. Germline CDR1 is SGHAT and CDR2 is FQNNGV. This CDR3 has 15 residues. CDR3 DNA sequence: TGTGCCAGCAGCTTAGGGACAGGGCTAAGAAACATTCAGTACTTC. Translating it yields CASSLGTGLRNIQYF.

This clonotype turned up a few times. The gene calls are TRBV5-1 and TRBJ1-4, with D perhaps TRBD1 (5 bases). V lost 0 bases, J lost 13 bases, and 7 bases lay in between. The CDR3 length is 11 residues. CDR1 SGHRS and CDR2 YFSETQ come from the germline V gene. The CDR3 loop is CASSLEGRLFF. The CDR3 bases are TGCGCCAGCAGCTTGGAGGGGAGACTGTTTTTT.

The V gene is TRBV10-3, the J gene TRBJ1-4; D possibly corresponds to TRBD1 (6 bases). CDR1 and CDR2 (germline): ENHRY, SYGVKD. The CDR3 is 14 residues long. Trimming left V 6 bases short and J 8 bases short, with 16 bases between. For the CDR3, the DNA is TGTGCCATCAGCCCCCGGGACAAGGAGGAAAAACTGTTTTTT. Residues: CAISPRDKEEKLFF.